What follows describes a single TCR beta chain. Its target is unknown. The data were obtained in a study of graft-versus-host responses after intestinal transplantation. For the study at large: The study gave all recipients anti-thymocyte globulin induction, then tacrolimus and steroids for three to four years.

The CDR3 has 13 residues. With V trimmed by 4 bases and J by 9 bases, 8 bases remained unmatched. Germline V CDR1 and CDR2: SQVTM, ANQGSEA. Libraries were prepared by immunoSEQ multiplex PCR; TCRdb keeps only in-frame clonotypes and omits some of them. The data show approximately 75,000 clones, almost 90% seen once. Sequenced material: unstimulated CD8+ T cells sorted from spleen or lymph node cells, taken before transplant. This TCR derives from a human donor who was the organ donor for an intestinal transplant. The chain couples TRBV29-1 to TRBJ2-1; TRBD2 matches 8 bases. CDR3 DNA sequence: TGCAGCGTTGGCCTTAGCGGGGTAGCTGAGCAGTTCTTC. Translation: CSVGLSGVAEQFF.